This T cell receptor beta chain appears in the sequencing data of a study of blood T cell repertoires in COVID-19. Study information: Sites across the United States, Italy and Spain contributed samples from acute and convalescent COVID-19. T cells, B-cell-depleted T cells, or PBMCs provided the cDNA or gDNA that served as material.

CDR1 and CDR2 from the germline V gene are MNHEY and SVGAGI. The J segment lost 2 bases and the V segment lost 7 bases, leaving 7 bases of the junction unmatched. There are 15 residues in the CDR3. How the authors handled the data: Amplification of reference gene primers provided the estimated nucleated cell counts. The repertoire was sequenced with immunoSEQ multiplex PCR; TCRdb's copy has only in-frame clones and lacks some. That table furnishes V, J and clone size, whereas the DNA furnished D and trimming. The sample lists hundreds of thousands of clones, about nine tenths occurring once. This clonotype was obtained from a woman in her twenties or thirties with active or convalescent COVID-19. The chain links TRBV6-5 to TRBJ2-2; 7 nucleotides agree with TRBD1. Material for sequencing was peripheral blood. The CDR3 is CASIGQAINTGELFF. The CDR3 DNA follows: TGTGCCAGCATAGGACAGGCGATAAACACCGGGGAGCTGTTTTTT.